Below, 18 T cell receptor beta chains from the same sample are listed, as sequenced in a study of OX40 agonist ivuxolimab in advanced cancers. Libraries were prepared by immunoSEQ multiplex PCR; TCRdb keeps only in-frame clonotypes and omits some of them. In the table there are tens of thousands of clones, roughly nine tenths of which are singletons. The sequencing used CD4+ or CD8+ T cells sorted from blood, collected in a trial of the OX40 agonist ivuxolimab. These receptors all come from an adult with an advanced solid tumor such as melanoma, head and neck, liver or kidney cancer.

The V gene is TRBV18, the J gene TRBJ2-7; the D is unclear. The length of the CDR3 is 12 residues. V was pared by 3 bases and J by 4 bases, with 7 bases between. The germline V gene encodes CDR1 KGHSH and CDR2 LQKENI. CDR3 sequence reads: CASSPNAYEQYF. The CDR3 DNA is TGTGCCAGCTCACCGAACGCGTACGAGCAGTACTTC.

The V and J genes are TRBV7-9 and TRBJ1-5; a weak D match, TRBD1 (5 bases). Germline loops: CDR1 SEHNR, CDR2 FQNEAQ (reference sequence). The V end was cut by 4 bases, the J end by 9 bases, with 19 bases between. The CDR3 has 15 amino acids. The CDR3 region has the DNA TGTGCCAGCAGCTCAAGTACAGCGACGGGGGGGCCCCAGCATTTT. Encoded protein: CASSSSTATGGPQHF.

This clone came up many times. This chain uses TRBV11-1 with TRBJ1-2; D is unresolved. The V gene lost 3 bases and the J gene lost 8 bases, with 7 bases spanning the gap. The CDR3 is 11 residues long. Germline V gives CDR1 SGHAT, CDR2 FQDESV (reference sequence). The CDR3 loop is CASSFRGGYTF. CDR3 sequence (DNA): TGTGCCAGCAGCTTCCGCGGGGGCTACACCTTC.

The count of this clone is one. The rearrangement uses TRBV5-1 and TRBJ1-1, with 9 positions matching TRBD1. From germline, CDR1 is SGHRS and CDR2 YFSETQ. V dropped 4 bases and J dropped 4; count of bases not matched to a gene: 14. The CDR3 has 17 residues. CDR3 amino acids: CASSQDRGAAVVTEAFF. The CDR3 bases are TGCGCCAGCAGCCAAGACAGGGGGGCGGCTGTTGTCACTGAAGCTTTCTTT. The full variable domain, in which reference TRBV5-1 and TRBJ1-1 provide the parts outside the CDR3, is KAGVTQTPRYLIKTRGQQVTLSCSPISGHRSVSWYQQTPGQGLQFLFEYFSETQRNKGNFPGRFSGRQFSNSRSEMNVSTLELGDSALYLCASSQDRGAAVVTEAFFGQGTRLTVV.

On this clone itself: Other nucleotide sequences in the sample specify the same CDR3. The gene calls are TRBV18 and TRBJ2-7; D not certain. V was cut by 3 bases and J by 3 bases, with 3 bases left in between. The CDR3 runs to 11 residues. Looked up from germline, CDR1 is KGHSH and CDR2 is LQKENI. CDR3 nucleotides: TGTGCCAGCTCACCCGGCTACGAGCAGTACTTC. This codes for CASSPGYEQYF.

The J gene is TRBJ2-2, the V gene TRBV13; D call uncertain. This CDR3 is built from 14 residues. The V and J ends lost 1 base and 8 bases respectively, with 11 bases between them. The germline gives CDR1 PRHDT, CDR2 FYEKMQ (reference sequence). Written as DNA, the CDR3 is TGTGCCAGCAGCTTAGCCAGCCCTGGAGGGGAGCTGTTTTTT. It yields the protein CASSLASPGGELFF.

The V gene is TRBV4-1, the J gene TRBJ2-3, with TRBD2 matching over 8 bases. The CDR3 runs to 16 residues. Germline lookup yields CDR1 MGHRA and CDR2 YSYEKL. V dropped 2 bases and J dropped 0; count of bases not matched to a gene: 4. The CDR3, as DNA: TGCGCCAGCAGCCAAACTAGCGGAACGAGCACAGATACGCAGTATTTT. It is translated as CASSQTSGTSTDTQYF.

This sequence joins TRBV19 and TRBJ1-1; D is ambiguous. The CDR3 totals 14 residues. Trimming left V 4 bases short and J 5 bases short, with 14 bases between. CDR1 and CDR2 (germline): LNHDA, SQIVND (reference sequence). The CDR3 DNA reads as TGTGCCAGTAGTAAACACGCGGTGGGGACTGAAGCTTTCTTT. This gives the protein CASSKHAVGTEAFF.

The chain recombines TRBV5-6 with TRBJ1-2; D call uncertain. The CDR3 is made up of 13 amino acids. With 4 bases removed from V and 4 bases from J, the gap between germline ends came to 11 bases. CDR1 and CDR2 (germline): SGHDT, YYEEEE. The CDR3 region has the DNA TGTGCCAGCAGCCTGATCCGAGCCTATGGCTACACCTTC. Protein product: CASSLIRAYGYTF.

The chain has TRBV2 and TRBJ2-2; D uncertain. From germline, CDR1 is SNHLY and CDR2 FYNNEI. The germline V and J ends were trimmed by 5 bases and 0 bases, with 13 bases remaining between them. The CDR3 covers 16 residues. The chain's CDR3 is CASSLDGPSNTGELFF. In nucleotides, the CDR3 is TGTGCCAGCAGTCTGGACGGACCTTCGAACACCGGGGAGCTGTTTTTT.

J is TRBJ1-2 and V is TRBV6-5; 11 nucleotides align to TRBD1. The CDR3 is 15 amino acids. The germline gives CDR1 MNHEY, CDR2 SVGAGI. The V gene end was trimmed by 6 bases and the J gene end by 4 bases; junction bases not matched to a gene: 7. CDR3 region: CASSQTGTGGYGYTF. CDR3 DNA: TGTGCCAGCAGCCAAACCGGGACAGGGGGCTATGGCTACACCTTC.

The chain joins TRBV7-8 to TRBJ1-1; unclear D gene. V was clipped by 3 bases and J by 2 bases, with 13 bases between them. Germline V gene lookup returns CDR1 SGHVS and CDR2 FQNEAQ. This CDR3 is 15 amino acids long. CDR3 sequence (DNA): TGTGCCAGCAGCTTTGGGGTTCCACGTAACACTGAAGCTTTCTTT. Protein sequence: CASSFGVPRNTEAFF.

The genes are TRBV19 and TRBJ1-1; TRBD1 might be the D (5 bases). The CDR3 has 13 residues. Germline CDR1 and CDR2: LNHDA and SQIVND (reference sequence). Trimming pared 10 bases from V and 3 bases from J, leaving 15 bases between. CDR3 loop: CAIASRGDTEAFF. The CDR3 nucleotides read TGTGCCATTGCTTCCCGGGGGGACACTGAAGCTTTCTTT.

A single count supports this clone. The V and J genes are TRBV27 and TRBJ2-5, with no clear D. The CDR3 is made up of 16 amino acids. The V gene's germline CDR1 is MNHEY and CDR2 SMNVEV (reference sequence). Trimming cost V 4 bases and J 3 bases, with 18 bases left between them. The CDR3: CASSSAGAEEEETQYF. CDR3 bases: TGTGCCAGCAGTTCCGCCGGAGCCGAGGAAGAAGAGACCCAGTACTTC.

The table lists this clone with a few counts. J is TRBJ1-1 and V is TRBV2, with D maybe TRBD1 (5 bases). Germline V gives CDR1 SNHLY, CDR2 FYNNEI. V was cut by 5 bases and J by 3 bases, with 13 bases left in between. The CDR3 contains 14 residues. The CDR3, as DNA: TGTGCCAGCAGTTCTATCGGGACCTACACTGAAGCTTTCTTT. Translated: CASSSIGTYTEAFF.

This clone has a single count. This chain links TRBV5-6 with TRBJ2-2; a possible D gene is TRBD2 (6 bases). There are 16 residues in the CDR3. V gave up 1 base and J gave up 0 bases, with 10 bases separating them. Germline V gene sequence: CDR1 SGHDT, CDR2 YYEEEE. CDR3: CASSLFGGANTGELFF. The CDR3 DNA follows: TGTGCCAGCAGCTTGTTCGGGGGAGCGAACACCGGGGAGCTGTTTTTT.

This clone showed up just once. J is TRBJ1-2 and V is TRBV5-1; D gene unclear. The CDR3 consists of 13 residues. Germline loops: CDR1 SGHRS, CDR2 YFSETQ. Trimming cost V 0 bases and J 4 bases, with 7 bases left between them. The DNA of the CDR3 is TGCGCCAGCAGCTTGGGGCAGTTCTATGGCTACACCTTC. Translating gives CASSLGQFYGYTF.

CDR3 DNA sequence: TGTGCCAGCAGCTTAGACCCTACCTTTGAGACCCAGTACTTC. Its protein is CASSLDPTFETQYF. This chain links TRBV7-6 with TRBJ2-5, with D uncertain. Germline V gene lookup returns CDR1 SGHVS and CDR2 FNYEAQ. Between the trimmed V and J ends, which lost 1 base and 5 bases, there was a span of 11 bases. The CDR3 totals 14 residues.